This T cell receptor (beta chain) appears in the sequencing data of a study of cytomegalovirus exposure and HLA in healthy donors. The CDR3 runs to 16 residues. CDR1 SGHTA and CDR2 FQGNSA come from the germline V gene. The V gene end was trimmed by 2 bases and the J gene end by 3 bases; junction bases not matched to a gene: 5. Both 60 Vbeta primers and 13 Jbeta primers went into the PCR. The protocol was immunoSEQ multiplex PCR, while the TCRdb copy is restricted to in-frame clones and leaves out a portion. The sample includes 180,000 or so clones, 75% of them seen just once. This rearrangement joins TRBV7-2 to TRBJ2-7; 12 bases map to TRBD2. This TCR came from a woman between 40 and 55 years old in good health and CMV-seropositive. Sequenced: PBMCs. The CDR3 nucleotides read TGTGCCAGCAGCTTACAGCTAGCGGGAGGGGGCTACGAGCAGTACTTC. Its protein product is CASSLQLAGGGYEQYF.